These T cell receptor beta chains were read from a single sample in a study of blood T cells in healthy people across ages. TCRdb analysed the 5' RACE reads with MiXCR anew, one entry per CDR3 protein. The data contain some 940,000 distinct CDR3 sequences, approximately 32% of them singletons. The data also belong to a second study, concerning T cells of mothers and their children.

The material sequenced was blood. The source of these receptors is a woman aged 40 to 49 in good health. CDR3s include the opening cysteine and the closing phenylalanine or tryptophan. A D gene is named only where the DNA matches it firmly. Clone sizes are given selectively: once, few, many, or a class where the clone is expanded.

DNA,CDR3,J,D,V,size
TGTGCCAGCACAGAAGGGTCGCACGAGCAGTACTTC,CASTEGSHEQYF,TRBJ2-7,NA,TRBV28,NA
TGTGCCAGCAGCTACGCGGGACAGATGATCGTAAACATTCAGTACTTC,CASSYAGQMIVNIQYF,TRBJ2-4,NA,TRBV5-6,many
TGTGCCAGCAGTCCGCTAGGGTGGGGCACAGATACGCAGTATTTT,CASSPLGWGTDTQYF,TRBJ2-3,NA,TRBV28,NA
TGCAGTGCTCCCTCGGCAACTAATGAAAAACTGTTTTTT,CSAPSATNEKLFF,TRBJ1-4,NA,TRBV20-1,few
TGCGCCAGCAGCCCGGGACAGACAGGAGGCTATGGCTACACCTTC,CASSPGQTGGYGYTF,TRBJ1-2,TRBD1,TRBV5-1,NA
TGCGCCAGCAGCTTGGAGGCGGGGGCCGAGCAGTACTTC,CASSLEAGAEQYF,TRBJ2-7,NA,TRBV5-1,many
TGCAGTGGGGGGCTGACAGGGGCAGAGACCCAGTACTTC,CSGGLTGAETQYF,TRBJ2-5,TRBD1,TRBV20-1,NA
TGTGCCAGCAGTTCCGGACTAGCGGGGGGGCAACAAGAGACCCAGTACTTC,CASSSGLAGGQQETQYF,TRBJ2-5,TRBD2,TRBV12-3/TRBV12-4,many
TGTGCCAGCAGCCTGGACAGTTTCGGGCAGCCCCAGCATTTT,CASSLDSFGQPQHF,TRBJ1-5,NA,TRBV7-2,few
TGTGCCAGCAGCCCCGGACAGGGCCGGGCCAAAAACATTCAGTACTTC,CASSPGQGRAKNIQYF,TRBJ2-4,TRBD1,TRBV5-6,NA
TGTGCCAGCAGCGTAGGCAGGGGGAACACCGGGGAGCTGTTTTTT,CASSVGRGNTGELFF,TRBJ2-2,NA,TRBV9,NA
TGTGCCAGCAGCGCCGTCCAGGGCATGGGCCCTGAAGCTTTCTTT,CASSAVQGMGPEAFF,TRBJ1-1,NA,TRBV7-8,NA
TGTGCCAGCAGTCCCCGACTAGCGGGGCATACGAATGAGCAGTTCTTC,CASSPRLAGHTNEQFF,TRBJ2-1,TRBD2,TRBV28,NA
TGTGCCAGCAGCCCAAGCGGGGGCCCCCTGAACACCGGGGAGCTGTTTTTT,CASSPSGGPLNTGELFF,TRBJ2-2,TRBD2,TRBV7-3,NA
TGCAGCGTTGAAGGGGGCTTTAGAGCGGCGGGCACAGATACGCAGTATTTT,CSVEGGFRAAGTDTQYF,TRBJ2-3,NA,TRBV29-1,few
TGTGCCTGCAACCGGGGGGGGGAAGGCAGCTACGAGCAGTACTTC,CACNRGGEGSYEQYF,TRBJ2-7,TRBD2,TRBV7-2,once
TGCGCCAGCAGCTTGGAGGTCAGCCCAAGCGAGCAGTACTTC,CASSLEVSPSEQYF,TRBJ2-7,NA,TRBV5-1,NA
TGTGCCAGCAGCCAGCCCGGGACAGGGGTCCACGAGCAGTACTTC,CASSQPGTGVHEQYF,TRBJ2-7,TRBD1,TRBV7-9,many
TGTGCCAGCAGCTCCCCCCGAAACCTCTATGGCTACACCTTC,CASSSPRNLYGYTF,TRBJ1-2,NA,TRBV7-9,NA
TGTGCCAGTAGTCCTGGGACTAGCGGGGGAAAAAACATTCAGTACTTC,CASSPGTSGGKNIQYF,TRBJ2-4,TRBD2,TRBV19,few
TGTGCCAGCAGCGTATCAGGGGCTACTGGGGCCAACGTCCTGACTTTC,CASSVSGATGANVLTF,TRBJ2-6,NA,TRBV9,many
TGTGCCAGCAGCGCCCGAAGCGGTGGGTCCGGGGAGCTGTTTTTT,CASSARSGGSGELFF,TRBJ2-2,NA,TRBV9,few
TGCGCCAGCAGCCCAGAATCGAGCTATGGCTACACCTTC,CASSPESSYGYTF,TRBJ1-2,NA,TRBV5-1,NA
TGTGCCAGCAGTTACTCGAGGGGGGACAGGGATGGCTACACCTTC,CASSYSRGDRDGYTF,TRBJ1-2,TRBD1,TRBV6-6,NA
TGTGCCAGTGGTATCATATCCGGAGCGTTAAGTGGCTACACCTTC,CASGIISGALSGYTF,TRBJ1-2,NA,TRBV19,NA
TGCAGTGCAAAAGGGATACAGAATGAGCAGTTCTTC,CSAKGIQNEQFF,TRBJ2-1,NA,TRBV20-1,NA
TGTGCCACCAGTCCTGGGGGGAAGGGGGCAGATACGCAGTATTTT,CATSPGGKGADTQYF,TRBJ2-3,NA,TRBV15,NA
TGTGCCAGCTCACGGTCCAGGGAGGGCGCAGATACGCAGTATTTT,CASSRSREGADTQYF,TRBJ2-3,TRBD2,TRBV18,few
TGTGCCAGCAGGCGGCGGAGCGTTGGGCCCCAGCATTTT,CASRRRSVGPQHF,TRBJ1-5,NA,TRBV2,NA
TGCGCCAGCAGCCAAGAAGCCCTCTACAATGAGCAGTTCTTC,CASSQEALYNEQFF,TRBJ2-1,NA,TRBV4-1,few
TGCAGCGTTGACGGGCAGACCAGAAACCAAGGGACCCAGTTCTTC,CSVDGQTRNQGTQFF,TRBJ2-1,NA,TRBV29-1,NA
TGCAGTGCTAGTAGGGGACAGCTGAACACTGAAGCTTTCTTT,CSASRGQLNTEAFF,TRBJ1-1,TRBD1,TRBV20-1,NA
TGTGCCAGCAAAATTAATAGGGCAGACTATAATTCACCCCTCCACTTT,CASKINRADYNSPLHF,TRBJ1-6,NA,TRBV27,NA
TGTGCCAGCAGCGTAGGAGGGGGTAGATTGAACACTGAAGCTTTCTTT,CASSVGGGRLNTEAFF,TRBJ1-1,NA,TRBV9,NA
TGCAGCGCCAGAGGGGGAGACAGATACAATGAGCAGTTCTTC,CSARGGDRYNEQFF,TRBJ2-1,NA,TRBV29-1,NA
TGTGCCAGCAGCATCGCGACAGGGGATGAGAAGTTCTTC,CASSIATGDEKFF,TRBJ2-1,TRBD1,TRBV5-5,few
TGCAGCGAGTGGGACAGGGGGCGGACAGATACGCAGTATTTT,CSEWDRGRTDTQYF,TRBJ2-3,TRBD1,TRBV29-1,few
TGTGCCAGCAGTCAGACTCCAGATACGCAGTATTTT,CASSQTPDTQYF,TRBJ2-3,NA,TRBV12-3/TRBV12-4,few